These T cell receptor beta chains were read from a single sample in a study of T cell responses to AZD1222 COVID-19 vaccine. Method: immunoSEQ multiplex PCR; TCRdb's copy keeps in-frame clones and lacks some. The data contain about 110,000 clones, about 90% of them seen just once; the ten biggest clones take up 3.2%. The sequences come from peripheral blood, collected on day 0 of AZD1222 vaccination. The receptors come from an adult in good health. Both conserved end residues are part of each CDR3. The D gene is left open where the match is weak. Not every row has a clone size; where given, it reads once, few, many or a size class.

cdr3_aa cdr3_nt d_call v_call cdr3_length clone_size j_call
CASSQTGGWGNTIYF TGCGCCAGCAGCCAAACAGGGGGCTGGGGAAACACCATATATTTT TRBD1 TRBV4-1 15 - TRBJ1-3
CASSYSGGYEPQHF TGTGCCAGCAGTTACTCGGGGGGTTATGAGCCCCAGCATTTT - TRBV6-6 14 - TRBJ1-5
CASSTRGGVGSPLHF TGTGCCAGCAGTACCAGGGGGGGGGTCGGATCACCCCTCCACTTT TRBD1 TRBV28 15 - TRBJ1-6
CASSIESAGRRNEQYF TGTGCCAGTAGTATAGAATCGGCAGGGAGGAGAAACGAGCAGTACTTC - TRBV19 16 once TRBJ2-7
CASSLEPAYEQYF TGTGCCAGCAGCTTAGAACCAGCCTACGAGCAGTACTTC - TRBV7-2 13 once TRBJ2-7
CASSSYRGLREKLFF TGTGCCAGCAGTTCCTACAGGGGGCTTCGGGAAAAACTGTTTTTT TRBD1 TRBV27 15 once TRBJ1-4
CASSPFGEAFF TGTGCCAGCAGCCCCTTTGGGGAAGCTTTCTTT - TRBV7-2 11 - TRBJ1-1
CAWSQGTGLYNEQFF TGTGCCTGGAGTCAAGGGACAGGATTATACAATGAGCAGTTCTTC TRBD1 TRBV30 15 - TRBJ2-1
CASSLQTGGGSPLHF TGTGCCAGCAGCTTACAGACAGGGGGCGGTTCACCCCTCCACTTT TRBD1 TRBV7-6 15 - TRBJ1-6
CASSPGEAYEQYF TGTGCCAGCAGCCCCGGGGAGGCATACGAGCAGTACTTC - TRBV5-4 13 - TRBJ2-7
CASSPRQGERYGYTF TGTGCCAGCAGCCCTCGACAGGGGGAGAGGTATGGCTACACCTTC TRBD1 TRBV9 15 - TRBJ1-2
CASSVVGDGANVLTF TGTGCCAGCAGCGTAGTGGGGGACGGGGCCAACGTCCTGACTTTC - TRBV9 15 - TRBJ2-6
CARSSRCGGIDEQYF TGTGCCAGAAGCTCCCGATGCGGGGGTATAGACGAGCAGTACTTC - TRBV7-5 15 - TRBJ2-7
CASSVASTEYNEQFF TGTGCCAGCAGCGTAGCTTCGACAGAATACAATGAGCAGTTCTTC - TRBV9 15 - TRBJ2-1
CASSPASRTGDTGELFF TGTGCCAGCTCACCAGCGAGCAGGACAGGGGACACCGGGGAGCTGTTTTTT TRBD1 TRBV18 17 many TRBJ2-2
CASSHRAGAFF TGTGCCAGCAGCCACCGGGCGGGAGCTTTCTTT - TRBV3-1/TRBV3-2 11 - TRBJ1-1
CASSTDRPNTGELFF TGTGCCAGCAGTACGGACAGACCGAACACCGGGGAGCTGTTTTTT - TRBV6-5 15 - TRBJ2-2
CAWSAWTGAGELFF TGTGCCTGGAGCGCGTGGACAGGGGCCGGGGAGCTGTTTTTT TRBD1 TRBV30 14 - TRBJ2-2
CASRRDRGLTETQYF TGTGCCAGCAGACGGGACAGGGGGCTCACGGAGACCCAGTACTTC TRBD1 TRBV2 15 - TRBJ2-5
CASRTGPLNSPLHF TGTGCCAGCAGAACAGGGCCACTTAATTCACCCCTCCACTTT - TRBV6-5 14 once TRBJ1-6
CASSPKWVGFAGSSQPQHF TGTGCCAGCAGTCCTAAATGGGTTGGATTTGCGGGTTCAAGTCAGCCCCAGCATTTT - TRBV28 19 once TRBJ1-5
CASRTGTQGYTF TGTGCCAGCAGAACCGGGACCCAAGGCTACACCTTC - TRBV6-4 12 - TRBJ1-2
CASSTRDRGNYGYTF TGTGCCAGCAGTACCCGGGACAGGGGGAACTATGGCTACACCTTC TRBD1 TRBV6-5 15 - TRBJ1-2
CASSDRFGSRSYEQYF TGTGCCAGCAGTGATCGATTCGGGAGTAGGTCCTACGAGCAGTACTTC - TRBV2 16 once TRBJ2-7
CASKDDTDTQYF TGTGCCAGCAAGGACGACACAGATACGCAGTATTTT - TRBV6-5 12 - TRBJ2-3
CASSSGQGPDTQYF TGTGCCAGCAGCTCCGGACAGGGCCCAGATACGCAGTATTTT TRBD1 TRBV9 14 few TRBJ2-3
CASSAAGYGNTGELFF TGTGCCAGCAGCGCCGCAGGTTATGGGAACACCGGGGAGCTGTTTTTT - TRBV9 16 - TRBJ2-2
CASSSPDGPFNEKLFF TGTGCCAGCAGTTCACCGGACGGGCCATTTAATGAAAAACTGTTTTTT - TRBV6-6 16 once TRBJ1-4
CASSIAQVGLSNQPQHF TGTGCCAGTAGTATAGCACAGGTCGGGTTAAGCAATCAGCCCCAGCATTTT - TRBV19 17 - TRBJ1-5
CASSSGHASSYNEQFF TGTGCCAGTAGTTCAGGACACGCGAGCTCCTACAATGAGCAGTTCTTC - TRBV19 16 - TRBJ2-1
CASSQDYQGNNNEQFF TGCGCCAGCAGCCAAGATTATCAGGGGAATAACAATGAGCAGTTCTTC - TRBV4-3 16 - TRBJ2-1
CSASFSGGVYGYTF TGCAGTGCTAGTTTCTCAGGGGGAGTCTATGGCTACACCTTC TRBD1 TRBV20-1 14 - TRBJ1-2
CASSFAGDNQPQHF TGCGCCAGCAGCTTTGCAGGGGACAATCAGCCCCAGCATTTT - TRBV5-1 14 few TRBJ1-5
CASSLGTGASNQPQHF TGTGCCAGCAGTTTAGGGACAGGGGCCAGCAATCAGCCCCAGCATTTT TRBD1 TRBV28 16 - TRBJ1-5
CASTVGGFTEAFF TGTGCCAGCACAGTGGGAGGGTTCACTGAAGCTTTCTTT - TRBV6-5 13 - TRBJ1-1
CASSPGSSGNRDTQYF TGTGCCAGCAGCCCGGGGAGTAGCGGGAACCGGGATACGCAGTATTTT TRBD2 TRBV11-2 16 once TRBJ2-3
CASSLAGQSQTQYF TGTGCCAGCAGCTTAGCAGGGCAATCACAGACCCAGTACTTC - TRBV5-4 14 - TRBJ2-5
CASRGLAGADTQYF TGTGCCAGCAGGGGACTAGCGGGGGCAGATACGCAGTATTTT TRBD2 TRBV2 14 - TRBJ2-3
CASYYGTPCGDQPQHF TGCGCCAGCTATTACGGGACCCCGTGTGGGGATCAGCCCCAGCATTTT - TRBV10-1 16 - TRBJ1-5
CASTTDGNTIYF TGCGCCAGCACCACGGACGGAAACACCATATATTTT - TRBV5-1 12 - TRBJ1-3
CASHRQGGQETQYF TGTGCCAGCCATCGACAGGGCGGACAAGAGACCCAGTACTTC TRBD1 TRBV27 14 - TRBJ2-5
CASSLTSGRDLRHYGYTF TGTGCCAGCAGCTTAACGAGTGGCCGGGACCTACGGCACTATGGCTACACCTTC - TRBV7-3 18 - TRBJ1-2
CATSDGVDQPQHF TGTGCCACCAGTGATGGGGTCGATCAGCCCCAGCATTTT - TRBV24-1 13 - TRBJ1-5
CASSYGQGPLPLHF TGTGCCAGCAGTTATGGGCAGGGGCCTCTCCCCCTCCACTTT - TRBV6-2/TRBV6-3 14 few TRBJ1-6
CASRQDSRDTEAFF TGTGCCAGCAGACAGGACAGTAGGGACACTGAAGCTTTCTTT - TRBV6-5 14 once TRBJ1-1
CASSQGRGLGNEQFF TGTGCCAGCAGCCAAGGAAGGGGGCTGGGGAATGAGCAGTTCTTC TRBD1 TRBV3-1/TRBV3-2 15 - TRBJ2-1
CASSTRLAGPNEQFF TGTGCCAGCAGCACGCGACTAGCGGGACCCAATGAGCAGTTCTTC TRBD2 TRBV7-2 15 - TRBJ2-1
CASSQGQGNEKLFF TGTGCCAGCAGCCAGGGTCAGGGCAATGAAAAACTGTTTTTT - TRBV3-1/TRBV3-2 14 few TRBJ1-4
CASSSNPVPGANVLTF TGTGCTAGCAGCTCGAATCCCGTCCCTGGGGCCAACGTCCTGACTTTC - TRBV7-7 16 - TRBJ2-6
CASSQGQGHTEAFF TGTGCCAGCAGCCAGGGACAGGGGCACACTGAAGCTTTCTTT TRBD1 TRBV7-2 14 - TRBJ1-1
CASSPGGGRDTEAFF TGTGCCAGCTCACCAGGCGGGGGGCGGGACACTGAAGCTTTCTTT - TRBV18 15 - TRBJ1-1
CASSPKRNTEAFF TGTGCCAGCAGCCCAAAAAGAAACACTGAAGCTTTCTTT - TRBV14 13 few TRBJ1-1
CASSGAGGQETQYF TGTGCCAGCAGTGGAGCGGGAGGACAAGAGACCCAGTACTTC TRBD2 TRBV6-1 14 - TRBJ2-5